This T cell receptor beta chain came from a study of T cell responses to AZD1222 COVID-19 vaccine. The germline gives CDR1 SEHNR, CDR2 FQNEAQ (reference sequence). V was cut by 5 bases and J by 6 bases, with 4 bases left in between. The CDR3 contains 11 residues. Regarding this clone: The antigen is not known.

Study outcomes and limitations: Vaccination with two AZD1222 doses was followed by a rise in Spike-specific TCR breadth and depth. Unmutated variant regions reportedly attract nearly half of all spike-specific TCRs.

The table came from immunoSEQ multiplex PCR; TCRdb's copy has only in-frame clones and leaves some out. The data hold 190,000 or so clones, with more than 70% observed a single time. The clonotype was recovered from an adult who received the AZD1222 COVID-19 vaccine. Sequenced here: peripheral blood, sampled 28 days after the second AZD1222 dose. The chain couples TRBV7-9 to TRBJ1-4; no reliable D call. The CDR3 loop reads CASSKDEKLFF. The CDR3 bases are TGTGCCAGCAGCAAGGATGAAAAACTGTTTTTT.